This TCR beta chain originates from a study of cytomegalovirus exposure and HLA in healthy donors. V was pared by 5 bases and J by 2 bases, with 10 bases of the junction left unmatched. CDR3 length equals 17 residues. Germline loops: CDR1 SEHNR, CDR2 FQNEAQ (reference sequence). The PCR contained 60 Vbeta and 13 Jbeta primers. The assay was immunoSEQ multiplex PCR, and TCRdb's table has in-frame clones only and misses some. The sample holds about 130,000 clones, around 78% seen once. The clonotype comes from a woman aged 45-65 years in good health and CMV-seronegative. V and J are TRBV7-9 and TRBJ2-7; the match to TRBD2 covers 12 bases. The sample was PBMCs. This CDR3 reads CASSQPMLAGGAYEQYF. The CDR3 region has the DNA TGTGCCAGCAGCCAGCCGATGCTAGCGGGAGGGGCCTACGAGCAGTACTTC.